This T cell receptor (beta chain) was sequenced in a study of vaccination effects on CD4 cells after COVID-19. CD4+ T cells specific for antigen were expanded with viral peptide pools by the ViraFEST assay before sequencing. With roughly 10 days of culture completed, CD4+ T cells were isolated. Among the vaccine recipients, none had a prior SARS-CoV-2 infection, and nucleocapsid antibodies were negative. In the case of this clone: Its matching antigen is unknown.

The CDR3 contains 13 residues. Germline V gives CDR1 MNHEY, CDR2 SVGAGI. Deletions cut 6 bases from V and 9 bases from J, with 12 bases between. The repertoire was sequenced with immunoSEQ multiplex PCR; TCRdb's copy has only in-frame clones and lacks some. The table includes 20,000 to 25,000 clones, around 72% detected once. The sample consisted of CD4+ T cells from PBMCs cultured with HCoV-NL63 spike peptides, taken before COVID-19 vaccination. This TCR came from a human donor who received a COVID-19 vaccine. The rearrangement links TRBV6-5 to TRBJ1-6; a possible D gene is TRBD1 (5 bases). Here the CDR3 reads CASRRGMGSPLHF. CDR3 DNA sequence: TGTGCCAGCAGGCGGGGCATGGGTTCACCCCTCCACTTT.